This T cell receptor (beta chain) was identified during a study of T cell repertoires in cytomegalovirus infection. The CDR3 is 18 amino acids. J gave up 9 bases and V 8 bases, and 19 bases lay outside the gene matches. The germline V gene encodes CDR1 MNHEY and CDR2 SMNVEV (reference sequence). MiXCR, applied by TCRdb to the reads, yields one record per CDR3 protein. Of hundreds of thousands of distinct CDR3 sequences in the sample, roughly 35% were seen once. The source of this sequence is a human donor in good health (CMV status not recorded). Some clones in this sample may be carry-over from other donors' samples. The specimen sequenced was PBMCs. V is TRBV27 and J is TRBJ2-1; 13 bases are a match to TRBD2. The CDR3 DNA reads TGTGCCAGCGGTGAGACCACTAGCGGGAGGGTTATGGTAGGTGAGCAGTTCTTC. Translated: CASGETTSGRVMVGEQFF.